This T cell receptor beta chain was sequenced for a study of OX40 agonist ivuxolimab in advanced cancers. Background on the study: Aged about 23 to 90 with a mean of roughly 65 years, they were 75% to 85% male. Study-wide results and limits: What antigens the expanded peripheral T cells recognized was never established. Researchers report that CD8+ T cells had, on average, more expanded clones than CD4+.

About this clone: No antigen is known for it.

It was autoimmune disease history or systemic immunosuppression that excluded patients. The V gene's germline CDR1 is SGHTA and CDR2 FQGTGA. This CDR3 is 15 amino acids long. Trimming took 3 bases from V and 4 from J, leaving 14 bases between them. TCRdb keeps only in-frame clones here, not all; method: immunoSEQ multiplex PCR. The sample consists of some 48,000 clones, around 84% of them appearing once. The receptor was derived from an adult with an advanced solid tumor such as melanoma, head and neck, liver or kidney cancer. Sequenced material: CD4+ or CD8+ T cells sorted from blood, taken in a trial of the OX40 agonist ivuxolimab. The genes are TRBV7-3 and TRBJ2-3, with D tentatively TRBD2 (6 bases). CDR3 amino acids: CASSFTSGESDTQYF. CDR3 nucleotide sequence: TGTGCCAGCAGCTTTACATCGGGGGAGTCAGATACGCAGTATTTT.